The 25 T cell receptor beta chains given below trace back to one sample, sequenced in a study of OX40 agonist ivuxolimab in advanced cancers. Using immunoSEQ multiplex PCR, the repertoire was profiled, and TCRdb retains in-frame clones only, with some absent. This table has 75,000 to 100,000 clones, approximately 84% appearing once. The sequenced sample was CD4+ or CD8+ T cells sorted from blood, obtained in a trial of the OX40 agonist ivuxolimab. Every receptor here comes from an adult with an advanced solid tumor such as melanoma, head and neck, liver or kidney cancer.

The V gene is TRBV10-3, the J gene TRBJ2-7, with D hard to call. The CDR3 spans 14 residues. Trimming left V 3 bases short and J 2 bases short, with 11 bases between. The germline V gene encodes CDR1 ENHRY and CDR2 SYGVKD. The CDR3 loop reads CAISDPTGTYEQYF. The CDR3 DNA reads TGTGCCATCAGTGACCCGACTGGAACCTACGAGCAGTACTTC.

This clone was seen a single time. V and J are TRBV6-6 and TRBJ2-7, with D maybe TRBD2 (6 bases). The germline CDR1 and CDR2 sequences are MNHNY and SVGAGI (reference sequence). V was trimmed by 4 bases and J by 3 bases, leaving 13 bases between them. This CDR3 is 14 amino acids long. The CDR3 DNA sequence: TGTGCCAGCAGTTCCGGGACTGCCCTCTACGAGCAGTACTTC. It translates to CASSSGTALYEQYF.

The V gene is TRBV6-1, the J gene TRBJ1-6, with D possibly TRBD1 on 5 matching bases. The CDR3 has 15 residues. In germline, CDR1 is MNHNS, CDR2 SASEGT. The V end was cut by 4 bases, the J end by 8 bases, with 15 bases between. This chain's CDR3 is CASSGPGTRDSPLHF. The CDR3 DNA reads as TGTGCCAGCAGTGGGCCCGGGACGCGCGATTCACCCCTCCACTTT.

The CDR3 loop is CASSIRTGPGNEKLFF. The CDR3 bases are TGTGCCAGTAGTATCCGGACAGGACCTGGAAATGAAAAACTGTTTTTT. The chain carries TRBV19 and TRBJ1-4, with 7 bases lining up with TRBD1. The germline V gene has CDR1 LNHDA and CDR2 SQIVND (reference sequence). V shed 3 bases, J shed 5 bases, and the junction held 9 bases outside the gene matches. CDR3 size: 16 residues.

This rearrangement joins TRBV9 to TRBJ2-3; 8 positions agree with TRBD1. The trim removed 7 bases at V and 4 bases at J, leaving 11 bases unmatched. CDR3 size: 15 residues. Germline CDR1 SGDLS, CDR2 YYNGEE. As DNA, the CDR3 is TGTGCCAGCGGGGAGACAGGGGCTCGCCCAGATACGCAGTATTTT. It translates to CASGETGARPDTQYF.

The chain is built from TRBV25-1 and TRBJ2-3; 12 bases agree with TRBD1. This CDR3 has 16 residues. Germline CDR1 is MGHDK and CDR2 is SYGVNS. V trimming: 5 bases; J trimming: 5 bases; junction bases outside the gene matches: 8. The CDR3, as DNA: TGTGCCAGCAGTTATCGGGACAGGGGGCTTGGAGATACGCAGTATTTT. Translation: CASSYRDRGLGDTQYF.

The CDR3 DNA reads TGTGCCAGCAGTTACCGGGTCAGGACCTACGAGCAGTACTTC. This sequence encodes CASSYRVRTYEQYF. This chain connects TRBV6-5 to TRBJ2-7; D not resolved. CDR1 is MNHEY, CDR2 SVGAGI, per germline. Trimming left V 2 bases short and J 2 bases short, with 10 bases between. The CDR3 sequence is 14 residues long.

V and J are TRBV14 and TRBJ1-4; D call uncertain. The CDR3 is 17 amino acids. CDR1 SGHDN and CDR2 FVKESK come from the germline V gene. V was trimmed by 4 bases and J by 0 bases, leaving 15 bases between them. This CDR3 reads CASSLHGRAATNEKLFF. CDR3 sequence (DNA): TGTGCCAGCAGCCTCCACGGACGGGCTGCAACTAATGAAAAACTGTTTTTT.

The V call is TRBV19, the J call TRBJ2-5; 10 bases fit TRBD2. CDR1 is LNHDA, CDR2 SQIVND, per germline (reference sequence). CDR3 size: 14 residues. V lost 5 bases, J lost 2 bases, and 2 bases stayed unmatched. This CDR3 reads CASSLAGVQETQYF. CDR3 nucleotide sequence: TGTGCCAGTAGTCTAGCGGGAGTACAAGAGACCCAGTACTTC.

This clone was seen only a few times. The CDR3 region is CASSHLQGIGSAGELFF. CDR3 bases: TGCGCCAGCAGCCATCTCCAGGGTATTGGTAGCGCCGGGGAGCTGTTTTTT. This chain uses TRBV4-3 with TRBJ2-2, with D perhaps assigned TRBD1 or TRBD2 (5 bases each). The CDR3 totals 17 residues. Looked up from germline, CDR1 is LGHNA and CDR2 is YSLEER. V lost 3 bases, J lost 6 bases, and 20 bases lay in between.

The CDR3 protein is CASSMAAEFSNYGYTF. CDR3 DNA sequence: TGTGCCAGTAGTATGGCAGCGGAGTTTTCTAACTATGGCTACACCTTC. V usage is TRBV19 and J usage is TRBJ1-2; no clear D gene. This CDR3 has 16 amino acids. V gave up 3 bases and J gave up 0 bases, with 14 bases separating them. CDR1 LNHDA and CDR2 SQIVND come from the germline V gene (reference sequence). Based on the CDR3 plus reference TRBV19 and TRBJ1-2, the full variable domain is DGGITQSPKYLFRKEGQNVTLSCEQNLNHDAMYWYRQDPGQGLRLIYYSQIVNDFQKGDIAEGYSVSREKKESFPLTVTSAQKNPTAFYLCASSMAAEFSNYGYTFGSGTRLTVV.

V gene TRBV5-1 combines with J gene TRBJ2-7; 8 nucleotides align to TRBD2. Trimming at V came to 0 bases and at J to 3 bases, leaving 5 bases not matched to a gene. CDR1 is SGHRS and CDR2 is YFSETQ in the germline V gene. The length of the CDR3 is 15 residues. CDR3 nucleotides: TGCGCCAGCAGCTTGGGGAGCGGGGGAGACTACGAGCAGTACTTC. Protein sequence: CASSLGSGGDYEQYF.

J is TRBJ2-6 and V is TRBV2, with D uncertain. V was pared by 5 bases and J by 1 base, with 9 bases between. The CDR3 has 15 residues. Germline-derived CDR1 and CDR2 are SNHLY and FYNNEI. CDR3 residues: CASSTDGSGANVLTF. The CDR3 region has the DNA TGTGCCAGCAGTACGGACGGGTCTGGGGCCAACGTCCTGACTTTC.

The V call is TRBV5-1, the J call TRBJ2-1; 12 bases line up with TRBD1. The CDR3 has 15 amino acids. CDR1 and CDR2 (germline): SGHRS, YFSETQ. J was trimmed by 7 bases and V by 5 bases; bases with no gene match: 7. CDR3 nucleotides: TGCGCCAGCAGTGAGGGGACAGGGGGCAAGAATGAGCAGTTCTTC. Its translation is CASSEGTGGKNEQFF. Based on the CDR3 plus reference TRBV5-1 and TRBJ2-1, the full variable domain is KAGVTQTPRYLIKTRGQQVTLSCSPISGHRSVSWYQQTPGQGLQFLFEYFSETQRNKGNFPGRFSGRQFSNSRSEMNVSTLELGDSALYLCASSEGTGGKNEQFFGPGTRLTVL.

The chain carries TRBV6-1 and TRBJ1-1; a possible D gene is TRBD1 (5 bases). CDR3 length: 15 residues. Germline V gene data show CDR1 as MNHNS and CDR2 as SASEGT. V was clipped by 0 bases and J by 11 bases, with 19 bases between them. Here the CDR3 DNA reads TGTGCCAGCAGTGAAGCGCTGCAGGGTCCGCTCTCTGCTTTCTTT. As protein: CASSEALQGPLSAFF.

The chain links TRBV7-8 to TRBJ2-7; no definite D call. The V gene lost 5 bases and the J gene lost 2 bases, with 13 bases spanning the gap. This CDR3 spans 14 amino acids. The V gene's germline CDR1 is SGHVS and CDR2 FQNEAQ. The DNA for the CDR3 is TGTGCCAGCAGCCCCTCCAGTTTAACCTACGAGCAGTACGTC. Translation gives CASSPSSLTYEQYV.

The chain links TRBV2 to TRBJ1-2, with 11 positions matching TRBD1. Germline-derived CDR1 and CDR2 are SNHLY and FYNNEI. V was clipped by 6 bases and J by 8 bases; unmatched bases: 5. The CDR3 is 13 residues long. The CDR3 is CASSAGQGGGYTF. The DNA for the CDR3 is TGTGCCAGCAGCGCGGGACAGGGGGGCGGCTACACCTTC.

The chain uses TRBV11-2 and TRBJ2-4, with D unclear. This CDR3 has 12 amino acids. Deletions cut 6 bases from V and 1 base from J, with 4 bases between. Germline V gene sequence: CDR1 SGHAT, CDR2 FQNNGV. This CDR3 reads CASRLAKNIQYF. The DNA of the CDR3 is TGTGCCAGCAGGCTGGCCAAAAACATTCAGTACTTC.

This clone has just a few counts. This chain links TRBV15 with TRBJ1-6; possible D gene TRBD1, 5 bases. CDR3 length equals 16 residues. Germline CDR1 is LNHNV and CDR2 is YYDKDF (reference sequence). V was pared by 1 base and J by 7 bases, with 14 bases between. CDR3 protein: CATSRATGTPNSPLHF. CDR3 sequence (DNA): TGTGCCACCAGCAGAGCTACCGGGACGCCCAATTCACCCCTCCACTTT.

The CDR3 DNA follows: TGTGCCAGCAGTCCCGGGCCCCAGGGCTCACCCCTCCACTTT. Translating it yields CASSPGPQGSPLHF. The chain carries TRBV7-2 and TRBJ1-6; TRBD1 is a possible D gene (5 bases). The CDR3 extends over 14 amino acids. Trimming removed 6 bases from V and 10 bases from J, with 16 bases in between. CDR1 and CDR2 (germline): SGHTA, FQGNSA.

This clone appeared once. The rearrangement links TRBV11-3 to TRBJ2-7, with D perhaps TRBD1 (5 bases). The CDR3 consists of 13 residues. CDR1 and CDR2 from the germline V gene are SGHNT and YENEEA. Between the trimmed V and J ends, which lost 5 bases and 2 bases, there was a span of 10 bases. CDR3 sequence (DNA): TGTGCCAGCAGCCCTGACAGACCCTACGAGCAGTACGTC. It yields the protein CASSPDRPYEQYV.

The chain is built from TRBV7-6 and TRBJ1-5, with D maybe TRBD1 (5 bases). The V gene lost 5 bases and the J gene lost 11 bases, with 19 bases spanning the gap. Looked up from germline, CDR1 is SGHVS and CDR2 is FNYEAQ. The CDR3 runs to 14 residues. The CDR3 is CASSLHPQGETQHF. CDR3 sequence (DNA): TGTGCCAGCAGCCTCCACCCCCAGGGCGAAACCCAGCATTTT.

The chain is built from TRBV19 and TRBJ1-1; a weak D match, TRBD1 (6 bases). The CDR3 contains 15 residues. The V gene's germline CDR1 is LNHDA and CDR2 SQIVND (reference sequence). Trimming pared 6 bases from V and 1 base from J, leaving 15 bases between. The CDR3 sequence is CASRLWDIQNTEAFF. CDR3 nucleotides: TGTGCCAGTAGGTTGTGGGACATCCAGAACACTGAAGCTTTCTTT.

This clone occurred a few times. CDR3 coding DNA: TGTGCCAGCAGCCCGGGACAGGGACTGGCTCAGCCCCAGCATTTT. Translation gives CASSPGQGLAQPQHF. J is TRBJ1-5 and V is TRBV2, with TRBD1 matching 9 bases. The CDR3 consists of 15 residues. Germline assignment: CDR1 SNHLY and CDR2 FYNNEI. Trimming cost V 6 bases and J 6 bases; bases outside gene matches: 9.

The CDR3 nucleotides read TGTGCCAGCGCTCCGGGGGGGAACGGTAACTATGGCTACACCTTC. This encodes CASAPGGNGNYGYTF. The chain uses TRBV28 and TRBJ1-2; TRBD1 is a possible D gene (5 bases). CDR1 MDHEN and CDR2 SYDVKM come from the germline V gene. The length of the CDR3 is 15 residues. The V end lost 8 bases, the J end lost 1 base, and 17 bases lay between the germline ends.